The 3 T cell receptor beta chains reported below all come from one sample, sequenced in a study of identical twins. TCRdb recomputed calls from the 5' RACE reads with MiXCR, one row per CDR3 protein. The top ten clones hold roughly 0.56% of a sample with around 450,000 distinct CDR3 sequences, 12% to 15% of them seen once. These data were likewise used in another study, on yellow fever vaccine responses in identical twins.

What was sequenced was CD4+ T cells sorted from blood. These receptors all come from a woman aged 18-35 years in good health.

With regard to this clonotype: The CDR3 does not end in the conserved phenylalanine or tryptophan, so this is likely a read error. V and J are TRBV5-5 and TRBJ2-1, with TRBD1 as a possible D gene (6 bases). The CDR3 spans 14 residues. Germline V gene lookup returns CDR1 SGHKS and CDR2 YYEKEE (reference sequence). The V end lost 3 bases, the J end lost 3 bases, and 10 bases lay between the germline ends. In nucleotides, the CDR3 is TGTGCCAGCAGCTCTACACAGGGCTACAATGAGCAGTTCCTC. Its protein product is CASSSTQGYNEQFL.

This clonotype occurred a few times. The J gene is TRBJ2-4, the V gene TRBV18; 7 bases agree with TRBD2. With 0 bases clipped from V and 5 bases from J, the junction kept 7 bases outside the gene matches. This CDR3 is built from 16 residues. Germline V gene sequence: CDR1 KGHSH, CDR2 LQKENI. The CDR3 loop is CASSPPSGLGQNIQYF. In DNA form, the CDR3 reads TGTGCCAGCTCACCACCATCCGGACTAGGCCAAAACATTCAGTACTTC.

This clonotype was counted only a few times. A much larger clone differs from this one at a single base, so this may be a read error. This sequence joins TRBV3-1 and TRBJ2-7; no clear D. Germline V CDR1 and CDR2: LGHDT, YNNKEL (reference sequence). The germline V and J ends were trimmed by 2 bases and 5 bases, with 4 bases remaining between them. This CDR3 contains 11 residues. This chain's CDR3 is CASSQSNEQYF. The DNA for the CDR3 is TGTGCCAGCAGCCAATCCAACGAGCAGTACTTC.